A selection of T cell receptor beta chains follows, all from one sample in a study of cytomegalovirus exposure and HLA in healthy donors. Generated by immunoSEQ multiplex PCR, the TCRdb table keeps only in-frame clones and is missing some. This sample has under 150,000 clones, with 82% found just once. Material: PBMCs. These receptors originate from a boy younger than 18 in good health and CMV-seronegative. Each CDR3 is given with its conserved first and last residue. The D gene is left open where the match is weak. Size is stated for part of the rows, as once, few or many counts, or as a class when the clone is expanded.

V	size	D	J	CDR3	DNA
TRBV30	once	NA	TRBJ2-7	CAWSRGREGPYEQYF	TGTGCCTGGAGCAGGGGGCGGGAGGGCCCCTACGAGCAGTACTTC
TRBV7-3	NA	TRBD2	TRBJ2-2	CASSLTRGGAGELFF	TGTGCCAGCAGCTTAACCCGGGGGGGGGCCGGGGAGCTGTTTTTT
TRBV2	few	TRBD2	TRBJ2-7	CASSEIAGTYEQYF	TGTGCCAGCAGTGAAATAGCGGGGACCTACGAGCAGTACTTC
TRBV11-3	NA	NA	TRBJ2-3	CASSLAVGKWAGGTDTQYF	TGTGCCAGCAGCTTAGCGGTGGGGAAATGGGCAGGGGGCACAGATACGCAGTATTTT
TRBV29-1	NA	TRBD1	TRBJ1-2	CSVETGGLYGYTF	TGCAGCGTTGAGACAGGGGGGCTCTATGGCTACACCTTC
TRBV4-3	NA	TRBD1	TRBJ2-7	CASSQGRDSFYEQYF	TGCGCCAGCAGCCAGGGTCGGGACAGTTTCTACGAGCAGTACTTC
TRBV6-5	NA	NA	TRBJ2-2	CASSRLDRNTGELFF	TGTGCCAGCAGTCGCCTGGACAGGAACACCGGGGAGCTGTTTTTT
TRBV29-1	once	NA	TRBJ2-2	CSVVEDLTTGELFF	TGCAGCGTTGTGGAGGATCTTACAACCGGGGAGCTGTTTTTT
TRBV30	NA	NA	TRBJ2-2	CAWSRGTGELFF	TGTGCCTGGAGTAGGGGGACCGGGGAGCTGTTTTTT
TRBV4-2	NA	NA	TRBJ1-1	CASSLQRGMGNTEAFF	TGTGCCAGCAGCCTGCAGCGGGGGATGGGGAACACTGAAGCTTTCTTT
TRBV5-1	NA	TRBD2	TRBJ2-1	CASSTSGTPNNEQFF	TGCGCCAGCAGCACTAGCGGGACGCCCAACAATGAGCAGTTCTTC
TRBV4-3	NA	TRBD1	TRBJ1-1	CASSQVREGAQAFF	TGCGCCAGCAGCCAAGTACGAGAGGGGGCCCAAGCTTTCTTT
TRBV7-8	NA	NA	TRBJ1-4	CASSAQGTSNEKLFF	TGTGCCAGCAGCGCACAGGGCACCTCTAATGAAAAACTGTTTTTT
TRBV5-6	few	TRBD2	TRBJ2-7	CASSPGLGSYEQYF	TGTGCCAGCAGTCCGGGACTAGGGTCCTACGAGCAGTACTTC
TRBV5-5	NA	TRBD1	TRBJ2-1	CASRGAGTGDHNEQFF	TGTGCCAGCAGGGGAGCCGGGACAGGGGACCACAATGAGCAGTTCTTC
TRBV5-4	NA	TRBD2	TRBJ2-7	CASSLGAGVSYEQYF	TGTGCCAGCAGCTTAGGAGCGGGGGTTTCCTACGAGCAGTACTTC
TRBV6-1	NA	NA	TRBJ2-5	CASTWGKLDF	TGTGCCAGCACGTGGGGTAAACTAGACTTC
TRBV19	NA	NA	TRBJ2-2	CASATGFGTGELFF	TGTGCCAGTGCCACAGGGTTCGGCACCGGGGAGCTGTTTTTT
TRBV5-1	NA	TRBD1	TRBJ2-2	CASSLAGQGANTGELFF	TGCGCCAGCAGCTTGGCCGGACAGGGGGCAAACACCGGGGAGCTGTTTTTT
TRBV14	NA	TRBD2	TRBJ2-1	CASSPGTADPSGRAGNEQFF	TGTGCCAGCAGCCCAGGGACAGCCGACCCTAGCGGGAGGGCCGGCAATGAGCAGTTCTTC
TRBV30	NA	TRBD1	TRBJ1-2	CAWRIGQGNGYGYTF	TGTGCCTGGAGGATCGGACAGGGGAACGGCTATGGCTACACCTTC
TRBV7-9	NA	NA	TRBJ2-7	CASRGAHEQYF	TGTGCCAGCCGGGGGGCCCACGAGCAGTACTTC
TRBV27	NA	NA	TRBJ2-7	CASSLGAGYEQYF	TGTGCCAGCAGTCTGGGGGCGGGCTACGAGCAGTACTTC
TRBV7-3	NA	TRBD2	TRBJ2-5	CASSLAGGPRETQYF	TGTGCCAGCAGCTTAGCGGGAGGGCCCCGAGAGACCCAGTACTTC
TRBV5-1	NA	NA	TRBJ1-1	CASSLVWGGNTEAFF	TGCGCCAGCAGCTTGGTCTGGGGAGGGAACACTGAAGCTTTCTTT
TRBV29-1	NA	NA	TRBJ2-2	CSVEKRASGTGELFF	TGCAGCGTTGAAAAGCGGGCCTCGGGCACCGGGGAGCTGTTTTTT
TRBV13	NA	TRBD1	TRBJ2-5	CASSFRDRDYEEETQYF	TGTGCCAGCAGCTTCCGGGACAGGGATTACGAAGAAGAGACCCAGTACTTC
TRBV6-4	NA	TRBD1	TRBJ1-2	CASSDEQGSVYTF	TGTGCCAGCAGTGACGAACAGGGGAGCGTCTACACCTTC
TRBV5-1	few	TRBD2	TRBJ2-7	CASSLIGPSGDYEQYF	TGCGCCAGCAGCCTGATCGGTCCTAGCGGGGACTACGAGCAGTACTTC